This is a list of T cell receptor beta chains from one sample in a study of control samples from healthy donors and cancer patients. Method: immunoSEQ multiplex PCR; TCRdb's copy keeps in-frame clones and lacks some. The sample includes roughly 49,000 clones, roughly nine tenths of them seen just once. The sample consisted of PBMCs. These receptors were taken from a man younger than 45 with colorectal cancer. Both conserved end residues are part of each CDR3. The D gene is left open where the match is weak.

TRBV20-1	-	TRBJ1-2	CSASNAFQGYGYTF	TGCAGTGCTAGTAATGCTTTTCAGGGTTATGGCTACACCTTC
TRBV9	-	TRBJ2-2	CASSVTGELFF	TGTGCCAGCAGCGTCACCGGGGAGCTGTTTTTT
TRBV19	-	TRBJ1-6	CASSVGNYNSPLHF	TGTGCCAGTAGCGTGGGGAATTATAATTCACCCCTCCACTTT
TRBV15	-	TRBJ2-6	CATSREALASGANVLTF	TGTGCCACCAGCAGAGAGGCCCTTGCCTCTGGGGCCAACGTCCTGACTTTC
TRBV9	-	TRBJ1-1	CASSVIGGPNTEAFF	TGTGCCAGCAGCGTAATCGGGGGCCCGAACACTGAAGCTTTCTTT
TRBV18	-	TRBJ1-2	CASSPDSLYGYTF	TGTGCCAGCTCACCCGACAGTCTCTATGGCTACACCTTC
TRBV7-8	-	TRBJ1-1	CASSLAYLREDTEAFF	TGTGCCAGCAGCTTAGCATATCTCAGGGAGGACACTGAAGCTTTCTTT
TRBV6-2/TRBV6-3	-	TRBJ1-1	CASSLPRGTEAFF	TGTGCCAGCAGCCTCCCTAGGGGGACAGAAGCTTTCTTT
TRBV7-2	-	TRBJ2-7	CASSLVQGGYEQYF	TGTGCCAGCAGCTTAGTTCAGGGAGGCTACGAGCAGTACTTC
TRBV7-2	-	TRBJ2-2	CASSLVRGSTGELFF	TGTGCCAGCAGCTTAGTACGGGGATCCACCGGGGAGCTGTTTTTT
TRBV18	-	TRBJ1-1	CASSPSDRVNTEAFF	TGTGCCAGCTCGCCCTCAGACAGAGTTAACACTGAAGCTTTCTTT